This TCR beta chain stems from a study of blood T cell repertoires in COVID-19. Trimming stripped 4 bases from V and 0 bases from J, with 13 bases between. This CDR3 has 15 residues. Germline-derived CDR1 and CDR2 are LGHDT and YNNKEL (reference sequence). As processed by the authors: Scientists estimated how many nucleated cells there were by amplifying reference gene primers. TCRdb's table, derived via immunoSEQ multiplex PCR, lists solely in-frame clones and lacks some. V and J calls and clone size come straight from that table; D and trimming were deduced from the DNA. Of about 130,000 clones listed, about 91% were seen once; the top ten hold around 10%.

The chain recombines TRBV3-1 (or the pseudogene TRBV3-2) with TRBJ2-7; D may be TRBD1 (6 bases). This clonotype was sampled from a man aged 45 to 65 with acute or convalescent COVID-19. Sequenced material: peripheral blood. CDR3 in DNA: TGTGCCAGCAGCCCCGTCACAGGGACCTCCTACGAGCAGTACTTC. Its translation: CASSPVTGTSYEQYF.